Listed below are T cell receptor beta chains from one sample, sequenced in a study of shared clonotypes between healthy human individuals. TCRdb keeps only in-frame clones here, not all; method: immunoSEQ multiplex PCR. Here the sample spans about 2.1 million clones, roughly 91% being singletons. Material: naive CD8+ T cells from PBMCs. Source of these receptors: a man aged 18 to 30 in good health. Some clones in this sample may be carry-over from other donors' samples. CDR3s include the opening cysteine and the closing phenylalanine or tryptophan. Each record gives: CDR3 protein, CDR3 DNA, clone size, V gene, D gene, J gene. D genes are given only for firm matches. Clone sizes are given selectively: once, few, many, or a class where the clone is expanded.

CSVSFSDHTGYGYTF TGCAGCGTTTCTTTTTCGGACCACACTGGGTATGGCTACACCTTC . TRBV29-1 . TRBJ1-2
CASSLVGEGSTDTQYF TGTGCCAGCAGCTTAGTTGGAGAAGGAAGCACAGATACGCAGTATTTT . TRBV7-6 . TRBJ2-3
CSVEDARPANLDEQFF TGCAGCGTTGAAGACGCTCGACCCGCCAATTTGGATGAGCAGTTCTTC . TRBV29-1 . TRBJ2-1
CASHTHPRRGMNTEAFF TGTGCCAGCCATACCCACCCTCGTCGGGGGATGAACACTGAAGCTTTCTTT . TRBV19 . TRBJ1-1
CASSQAAVGNLDTQYF TGCGCCAGCAGTCAAGCAGCGGTGGGAAACTTAGATACGCAGTATTTT . TRBV4-3 . TRBJ2-3
CASSDTFTDTQYF TGTGCCAGCAGCGATACCTTCACAGATACGCAGTATTTT . TRBV11-2 . TRBJ2-3
CASSFEKGLAGALGDTQYF TGTGCCAGCAGCTTTGAAAAGGGGCTAGCGGGAGCTTTAGGGGATACGCAGTATTTT . TRBV7-9 TRBD2 TRBJ2-3
CASSLDIGVEQYF TGTGCCAGCAGCTTAGATATTGGGGTCGAGCAGTACTTC . TRBV11-2 . TRBJ2-7
CASSNPADRALNTEAFF TGTGCCAGTAGTAATCCGGCCGACAGGGCCTTGAACACTGAAGCTTTCTTT . TRBV19 TRBD1 TRBJ1-1
CSVEDRGRVIGETQYF TGCAGCGTTGAAGATCGTGGCAGGGTGATCGGAGAGACCCAGTACTTC . TRBV29-1 . TRBJ2-5
CASSSQGYGYTF TGTGCCAGCAGCTCGCAGGGTTATGGCTACACCTTC . TRBV13 . TRBJ1-2
CASSPPGLAGSGELFF TGTGCCAGCAGCCCTCCGGGACTAGCGGGATCCGGGGAGCTGTTTTTT once TRBV5-4 TRBD2 TRBJ2-2
CASSLARDRYNEQFF TGTGCCAGCAGCTTGGCACGGGACAGGTACAATGAGCAGTTCTTC . TRBV5-8 TRBD1 TRBJ2-1
CASSVDGTGSDTQYF TGTGCCAGCAGCGTAGATGGGACAGGGTCCGATACGCAGTATTTT . TRBV9 TRBD1 TRBJ2-3
CASSYSTSHGYTF TGTGCCAGCAGTTACTCGACGTCTCATGGCTACACCTTC . TRBV6-5 . TRBJ1-2
CASSRGGGTYNEQFF TGTGCCAGCAGCCGGGGGGGCGGGACCTACAATGAGCAGTTCTTC . TRBV6-6 TRBD2 TRBJ2-1
CSVEVRLVLNEQFF TGCAGCGTTGAAGTTCGGCTAGTTTTAAATGAGCAGTTCTTC . TRBV29-1 . TRBJ2-1
CASDLGQGRTGELFF TGCGCCAGCGACCTGGGGCAGGGTAGGACCGGGGAGCTGTTTTTT . TRBV5-1 . TRBJ2-2
CASSRTERARDWGYTF TGTGCCAGCAGTCGAACTGAACGAGCTCGGGATTGGGGCTACACCTTC . TRBV9 . TRBJ1-2
CASSFWGLGSYEQYF TGTGCCAGCAGTTTTTGGGGGCTGGGAAGCTACGAGCAGTACTTC . TRBV28 . TRBJ2-7
CASSQDLSGRHLAYEQYF TGTGCCAGCAGCCAAGACCTTAGCGGGAGGCACCTCGCCTACGAGCAGTACTTC . TRBV4-2 TRBD2 TRBJ2-7
CSVIGGLVTEAFF TGCAGCGTTATCGGGGGACTAGTGACTGAAGCTTTCTTT few TRBV29-1 . TRBJ1-1
CASSQEPQGATYNEQFF TGTGCCAGCAGCCAGGAACCACAGGGGGCGACCTACAATGAGCAGTTCTTC . TRBV4-2 TRBD1 TRBJ2-1
CASSQVLAGGAYEQYF TGCGCCAGCAGCCAAGTATTAGCGGGAGGTGCCTACGAGCAGTACTTC once TRBV4-1 TRBD2 TRBJ2-7
CASSPPGTDTQYF TGTGCCAGCAGCCCCCCGGGGACAGATACGCAGTATTTT . TRBV7-6 . TRBJ2-3
CASSEYGFYNEQFF TGTGCCAGCAGTGAATACGGCTTCTACAATGAGCAGTTCTTC . TRBV2 . TRBJ2-1